This T cell receptor (beta chain) was observed in a study of vaccination and CD4 T cells after COVID-19. Study-level information: The convalescent group had six males, four females, seven Caucasians, two Asians, one multiracial. Each control culture was treated with a CEFX pool, an HIV-1 Nef pool, or no peptide.

Cultured CD4+ T cells had their DNA profiled by the Oncomine TCR Beta short-read assay. In TCRdb, the PCR reads were re-called with MiXCR into one record per CDR3 protein. Seen here are about 12,000 distinct CDR3 sequences, around 50% observed once, and the top ten hold approximately 25%. This clonotype was found once. Antigen: not known. The treatment was: approximately 9-day PBMC culture with coronavirus spike peptide pools or control peptides (ViraFEST assay). The TCR sequence derives from a human donor who had recovered from COVID-19. Sequencing was carried out using CD4+ T cells from blood, cultured in vitro.

CDR3 sequence (DNA): TGTGCCAGCAGTTCCCCGGGACAGCTGGGAGATACGCAGTATTTT. It is translated as CASSSPGQLGDTQYF. The V and J genes are TRBV28 and TRBJ2-3; 7 bases align to TRBD1. V dropped 4 bases and J dropped 5; count of bases not matched to a gene: 9. The CDR3 runs 15 residues. From germline, CDR1 is MDHEN and CDR2 SYDVKM.